This T cell receptor beta chain was sequenced during a study of T cell repertoires in cytomegalovirus infection. The overall study: The study used recently identified HLA-C-restricted and well-studied HLA-B-restricted CMV epitopes. A matching HLA type, together with CMV infection, was signaled by public TCR beta signatures. Overall study findings and caveats: Cumulated frequencies of public TCR beta families served to identify carriers of CMV plus the relevant HLA.

Trimming took 4 bases from V and 1 from J, leaving 10 bases between them. Per germline, CDR1 MNHNY and CDR2 SVGAGI (reference sequence). The CDR3 is made up of 14 amino acids. MiXCR, run by TCRdb on the reads, gives a single entry per CDR3 protein. The table includes about half a million distinct CDR3 sequences, 30% to 40% detected once. This clonotype came up a few times. Its antigen is currently unknown. Material: cultured PBMCs, obtained from culture after CMV antigen stimulation. The chain is built from TRBV6-6 and TRBJ1-2; D gene uncertain. The clonotype comes from a human donor in good health (CMV status not recorded). Some clones in this sample may be carry-over from other donors' samples. The CDR3: CASSSVELNYGYTF. DNA for the CDR3: TGTGCCAGCAGTTCCGTGGAACTTAACTATGGCTACACCTTC.